These 9 T cell receptor beta chains share one sample of origin, sequenced in a study of a mutant IDH1 vaccine in newly diagnosed glioma. The table came from immunoSEQ multiplex PCR; TCRdb's copy has only in-frame clones and leaves some out. The data contain about 27,000 clones, about three quarters of them singletons. As for time point: week 35, safety follow-up. A 20-mer mutant IDH1 peptide at 300 ug was injected subcutaneously with topical imiquimod. Which antigens these TCRs recognize remains unknown. The material was PBMCs, obtained from a glioma patient whose treatment included an IDH1 peptide vaccine. Receptors were obtained from a man over 45 with glioma.

This clone has only one observation. V is TRBV4-1 and J is TRBJ1-5; the match to TRBD1 covers 7 bases. Germline CDR1 is MGHRA and CDR2 is YSYEKL. This CDR3 contains 14 residues. Trimming cost V 1 base and J 9 bases; bases outside gene matches: 6. In nucleotides, the CDR3 is TGCGCCAGCAGCCAAGGACAGGGCCAGGCGCCCCAGCATTTT. Its translation is CASSQGQGQAPQHF.

In the case of this clone: It is unclear where the CDR3 begins or ends on the DNA, so no DNA is shown, and the CDR3 is as TCRdb lists it. This chain joins TRBV19 and TRBJ1-3. The length of the CDR3 is 18 amino acids, counting both ends. CDR1 is LNHDA, CDR2 SQIVND, per germline (reference sequence). The CDR3 loop reads CASSILASATLSGNTIYF.

V usage is TRBV5-4 and J usage is TRBJ1-2; D is uncertain. This CDR3 region has 11 residues. Trimming left V 4 bases short and J 5 bases short, with 6 bases between. The V gene's germline CDR1 is SGHNT and CDR2 YYREEE (reference sequence). In DNA, the CDR3 is TGTGCCAGCAGCGGGGAATATGGCTACACCTTC. This sequence encodes CASSGEYGYTF.

The gene calls are TRBV6-1 and TRBJ2-7; 11 positions agree with TRBD1. From germline, CDR1 is MNHNS and CDR2 SASEGT. V gave up 8 bases and J gave up 3 bases; unmatched junction bases: 9. CDR3 length equals 15 residues. The CDR3 here is CASSTRDRGGYEQYF. CDR3 in DNA: TGTGCCAGCTCCACCCGGGACAGGGGGGGCTACGAGCAGTACTTC.

V usage is TRBV20-1 and J usage is TRBJ1-1; D may be TRBD1 (6 bases). The CDR3 has 11 residues. Germline V gene data show CDR1 as DFQATT and CDR2 as SNEGSKA (reference sequence). Trimming shortened V by 6 bases and J by 4 bases, and 9 bases separated the two germline ends. In DNA, the CDR3 is TGCAGTGCCGGCAGGGGCACTGAAGCTTTCTTT. Translating gives CSAGRGTEAFF.

The chain recombines TRBV5-1 with TRBJ1-4; 7 bases map to TRBD1. Germline V gene sequence: CDR1 SGHRS, CDR2 YFSETQ. Trimming cost V 6 bases and J 0 bases; bases outside gene matches: 8. The CDR3 runs to 16 residues. CDR3 region: CASKGADAATNEKLFF. CDR3 DNA sequence: TGCGCCAGCAAGGGGGCCGACGCCGCAACTAATGAAAAACTGTTTTTT.

The V call is TRBV10-3, the J call TRBJ1-2, with D unclear. Trimming took off 3 bases at V and 2 bases at J, with 4 bases between the two ends. CDR1 ENHRY and CDR2 SYGVKD come from the germline V gene. The CDR3 extends over 12 amino acids. CDR3 nucleotide sequence: TGTGCCATCAGTGAAAGGAACTATGGCTACACCTTC. Protein product: CAISERNYGYTF.

The chain recombines TRBV2 with TRBJ2-7, with 15 bases aligning to TRBD2. Germline CDR1 reads SNHLY; CDR2 reads FYNNEI. Trimming removed 5 bases from V and 6 bases from J; junction bases left unmatched: 14. The CDR3 runs 18 residues. CDR3 in amino acids: CASSTGTSGGNGLGEQYF. CDR3 nucleotides: TGTGCCAGCAGTACCGGGACTAGCGGGGGGAACGGGTTAGGCGAGCAGTACTTC.

J is TRBJ1-1 and V is TRBV7-6, with D hard to call. This CDR3 spans 11 amino acids. Germline lookup yields CDR1 SGHVS and CDR2 FNYEAQ. Trimming stripped 6 bases from V and 6 bases from J, with 8 bases between. The CDR3 sequence: CASSKDPEAFF. CDR3 bases: TGTGCCAGCAGTAAGGACCCTGAAGCTTTCTTT.